This T cell receptor (beta chain) emerged from a study of response to subunit inactivated influenza vaccine. This clonotype was recorded at least ten times. In TCRdb, the RT-PCR reads were re-called with MiXCR into one record per CDR3 protein. The profile shows under 550,000 distinct CDR3 sequences, around 7.7% of them singletons. Germline CDR1 reads DFQATT; CDR2 reads SNEGSKA (reference sequence). Trimming left V 2 bases short and J 1 base short, with 17 bases between. The CDR3 length is 16 residues. The chain combines TRBV20-1 with TRBJ1-1; the D is unclear. The receptor was derived from a man aged 45-69 years who received an inactivated influenza vaccine. Sequenced material: PBMCs from blood, taken about 23 months after vaccination. The CDR3 DNA follows: TGCAGTGCTAGACCCTCCGGCGGGCGCTGGAACACTGAAGCTTTCTTT. Protein product: CSARPSGGRWNTEAFF.